This passage covers 30 T cell receptor beta chains from one sample sequenced in a study of blood T cell repertoires in COVID-19. Assay used: immunoSEQ multiplex PCR; TCRdb lists only in-frame clones, some missing. The repertoire holds about 180,000 clones, 90% seen once, with around 0.5% in the top ten. Sequencing was performed on peripheral blood. These receptors came from a man aged 50-59 years with acute or convalescent COVID-19.

This clone has just one count. The chain has TRBV7-3 and TRBJ2-2, with TRBD1 identical over 9 bases. Per the germline V gene, CDR1 is SGHTA and CDR2 is FQGTGA. V shed 1 base, J shed 7 bases, and the junction held 4 bases outside the gene matches. The CDR3 consists of 15 residues. In nucleotides, the CDR3 is TGTGCCAGCAGCTTAAGGGGACAGGGTATCGGGGAGCTGTTTTTT. Protein sequence: CASSLRGQGIGELFF.

A single count supports this clone. This CDR3 is CASSGLADNTGELFF. Written as DNA, the CDR3 is TGTGCCAGCAGTGGGCTAGCGGATAACACCGGGGAGCTGTTTTTT. V usage is TRBV2 and J usage is TRBJ2-2, with TRBD2 matching over 7 bases. V was clipped by 4 bases and J by 2 bases; unmatched bases: 4. Germline CDR1 reads SNHLY; CDR2 reads FYNNEI. The CDR3 runs to 15 residues.

This clone is a singleton in its sample. This chain links TRBV29-1 with TRBJ2-3; perhaps TRBD1 as D (6 bases). Trimming cost V 1 base and J 4 bases, with 9 bases left between them. CDR3 size: 13 residues. Germline V gives CDR1 SQVTM, CDR2 ANQGSEA. For the CDR3, the DNA is TGCAGCGTTGAAGGGGGGCACGCAGATACGCAGTATTTT. It translates to CSVEGGHADTQYF.

Only one count was recorded for this clone. The J gene is TRBJ1-1, the V gene TRBV30; D is unclear. Trimming shortened V by 0 bases and J by 11 bases, and 13 bases separated the two germline ends. The CDR3 runs to 12 residues. Germline V CDR1 and CDR2: GTSNPN, SVGIG (reference sequence). Written as DNA, the CDR3 is TGTGCCTGGAGTGTAGAGGGCCAGAAGGCTTTCTTT. As protein: CAWSVEGQKAFF.

This chain links TRBV30 with TRBJ2-7; 10 bases align to TRBD1. The CDR3 extends over 14 amino acids. The germline CDR1 and CDR2 sequences are GTSNPN and SVGIG (reference sequence). V shed 0 bases, J shed 5 bases, and the junction held 4 bases outside the gene matches. The CDR3 reads CAWSVRTGGHEQYV. DNA of the CDR3: TGTGCCTGGAGTGTACGGACAGGGGGGCACGAGCAGTACGTC.

The genes are TRBV9 and TRBJ1-2; TRBD1 might be the D (6 bases). Germline V lookup: CDR1 SGDLS, CDR2 YYNGEE. This CDR3 contains 14 residues. V lost 3 bases to trimming and J lost 4 bases, with 13 bases between them. CDR3 nucleotide sequence: TGTGCCAGCAGCGCCGACACAGGGTTCTATGGCTACACCTTC. Translated, it gives CASSADTGFYGYTF.

This clone was seen a single time. The chain carries TRBV9 and TRBJ2-2; D possibly corresponds to TRBD1 (5 bases). The CDR3 has 13 amino acids. Germline CDR1 is SGDLS and CDR2 is YYNGEE. V dropped 0 bases and J dropped 6 bases, with 6 bases sitting between them. CDR3 in amino acids: CASSVVGPGELFF. The CDR3 bases are TGTGCCAGCAGCGTAGTGGGGCCCGGGGAGCTGTTTTTT. Based on the CDR3 plus reference TRBV9 and TRBJ2-2, the full variable domain is DSGVTQTPKHLITATGQRVTLRCSPRSGDLSVYWYQQSLDQGLQFLIQYYNGEERAKGNILERFSAQQFPDLHSELNLSSLELGDSALYFCASSVVGPGELFFGEGSRLTVL.

This clone was seen a few times. The chain combines TRBV19 with TRBJ2-1; TRBD2 matches at 11 bases. The CDR3 is 17 residues long. The germline CDR1 and CDR2 sequences are LNHDA and SQIVND (reference sequence). Trimming cost V 2 bases and J 2 bases; bases outside gene matches: 5. The CDR3 DNA reads TGTGCCAGTAGTATATCATTAGCGGGAGGGCCCTACAATGAGCAGTTCTTC. Protein sequence: CASSISLAGGPYNEQFF.

The V gene is TRBV4-1, the J gene TRBJ2-7; D possibly corresponds to TRBD2 (6 bases). Germline values: CDR1 MGHRA, CDR2 YSYEKL. This CDR3 spans 16 amino acids. V lost 3 bases to trimming and J lost 0 bases, with 15 bases between them. CDR3 sequence (DNA): TGCGCCAGCAGCCAGGGACCTTCCGGGAGCTCCTACGAGCAGTACGTC. Amino acids: CASSQGPSGSSYEQYV.

This sequence joins TRBV7-9 and TRBJ1-5; D perhaps matches TRBD1 (6 bases). From germline, CDR1 is SEHNR and CDR2 FQNEAQ (reference sequence). This CDR3 is 16 amino acids long. Trimming cost V 2 bases and J 0 bases, with 11 bases left between them. Here the CDR3 DNA reads TGTGCCAGCAGCTTACGGGACATTCTTAGCAATCAGCCCCAGCATTTT. Its protein product is CASSLRDILSNQPQHF.

The CDR3 region has the DNA TGTGCCAGCAGTTATGGAGGGGGCTGGTCCTACGAGCAGTACGTC. Residues: CASSYGGGWSYEQYV. The chain is built from TRBV6-2 or TRBV6-3 and TRBJ2-7; D might be TRBD1 (7 bases). The germline V and J ends were trimmed by 3 bases and 1 base, with 13 bases remaining between them. CDR1 is MNHEY and CDR2 is SVGEGT in the germline V gene. This CDR3 has 15 amino acids.

This rearrangement joins TRBV28 to TRBJ2-3; no definite D call. Trimming shortened V by 5 bases and J by 2 bases, and 8 bases separated the two germline ends. The CDR3 has 13 amino acids. The germline CDR1 and CDR2 sequences are MDHEN and SYDVKM. CDR3 sequence reads: CASSSPNTDTQYF. The CDR3 region has the DNA TGTGCCAGCAGTAGCCCTAACACAGATACGCAGTATTTT.

This clone was observed a few times. The chain carries TRBV2 and TRBJ2-3; TRBD2 aligns across 8 bases. The CDR3 runs to 16 residues. V shed 4 bases and J 5 bases; nucleotides not matched to a gene: 11. CDR1 is SNHLY, CDR2 FYNNEI, per germline. CDR3 coding DNA: TGTGCCAGCAGTGCACCTAAACAGCGGGGGTTAGATACGCAGTATTTT. As protein: CASSAPKQRGLDTQYF.

The chain uses TRBV6-1 and TRBJ1-6, with a weak D call TRBD1 (6 bases). V shed 4 bases and J shed 4 bases, with 14 bases lying between them. There are 16 residues in the CDR3. CDR1 and CDR2 from the germline V gene are MNHNS and SASEGT. The CDR3 spells CASSGQDDPYNSPLHF. The CDR3 region has the DNA TGTGCCAGCAGTGGACAGGACGACCCATATAATTCACCCCTCCACTTT.

CDR3: CASSFRDRGSLNYGYTF. CDR3 DNA: TGTGCCAGCAGCTTCCGGGACAGGGGGTCCCTTAACTATGGCTACACCTTC. The chain couples TRBV5-8 to TRBJ1-2; 11 positions match TRBD1. V lost 2 bases and J lost 1; bases outside the gene matches: 7. Germline CDR1 SGHTS, CDR2 YDEGEE. This CDR3 is 17 amino acids long.

In this sample, this clone turned up a few times. At the DNA level, this CDR3 is encoded by other sequences in the same sample as well. The DNA of the CDR3 is TGTGCCAGCAGCTCCGGACAGGGTGGTGAAAAACTGTTTTTT. Its protein is CASSSGQGGEKLFF. V is TRBV28 and J is TRBJ1-4; 8 bases align to TRBD1. Germline loops: CDR1 MDHEN, CDR2 SYDVKM. The CDR3 is 14 amino acids. Trimming removed 6 bases from V and 7 bases from J; junction bases left unmatched: 7.

V and J are TRBV15 and TRBJ2-1; D ambiguous. V was trimmed by 5 bases and J by 0 bases, leaving 8 bases between them. The CDR3 runs 14 residues. CDR1 is LNHNV and CDR2 is YYDKDF in the germline V gene (reference sequence). CDR3 region: CATSRRVSYNEQFF. DNA of the CDR3: TGTGCCACCAGCCGAAGAGTCTCCTACAATGAGCAGTTCTTC.

This chain joins TRBV20-1 and TRBJ2-4; no firm D call. Germline V gene data show CDR1 as DFQATT and CDR2 as SNEGSKA (reference sequence). This CDR3 has 13 residues. The germline V and J ends were trimmed by 3 bases and 0 bases, with 6 bases remaining between them. Here the CDR3 reads CSASDVAKNIQYF. CDR3 bases: TGCAGTGCTAGTGACGTAGCCAAAAACATTCAGTACTTC.

The chain combines TRBV10-2 with TRBJ1-4, with D perhaps TRBD1 (5 bases). The V end was cut by 2 bases, the J end by 5 bases, with 12 bases between. This CDR3 has 15 amino acids. Germline CDR1 reads WSHSY; CDR2 reads SAAADI. The CDR3 DNA reads TGCGCCAGCAGTGAGCCGACAGATTCCAATGAAAAACTGTTTTTT. It codes for CASSEPTDSNEKLFF.

This clone was recorded only once. The chain is built from TRBV28 and TRBJ2-5; the D is unclear. CDR3 length equals 15 residues. Germline values: CDR1 MDHEN, CDR2 SYDVKM. V gave up 7 bases and J gave up 1 base, with 16 bases separating them. CDR3 in amino acids: CASTNTPGSQETQYF. As DNA, the CDR3 is TGTGCCAGCACCAATACACCAGGTTCCCAAGAGACCCAGTACTTC.

V usage is TRBV9 and J usage is TRBJ2-2; D is unresolved. This CDR3 comprises 14 residues. Trimming removed 0 bases at V and 3 bases at J, with 6 bases between. CDR1 SGDLS and CDR2 YYNGEE come from the germline V gene. This CDR3 is CASSVVPDTGELFF. The CDR3 bases are TGTGCCAGCAGCGTAGTCCCGGACACCGGGGAGCTGTTTTTT.

V is TRBV28 and J is TRBJ2-7, with D perhaps TRBD1 (6 bases). Germline loops: CDR1 MDHEN, CDR2 SYDVKM. This CDR3 has 15 amino acids. The V gene lost 3 bases and the J gene lost 0 bases, with 12 bases spanning the gap. In DNA form, the CDR3 reads TGTGCCAGCAGTTTTGGGACACTTAGCTCCTACGAGCAGTACGTC. This sequence encodes CASSFGTLSSYEQYV.

This chain uses TRBV28 with TRBJ1-6; D not resolved. The CDR3 totals 9 residues. V was pared by 7 bases and J by 13 bases, with 5 bases between. Germline V gives CDR1 MDHEN, CDR2 SYDVKM. DNA of the CDR3: TGTGCCAGCACCCCTCCCCTCCACTTT. Amino acid sequence: CASTPPLHF.

The V call is TRBV15, the J call TRBJ2-4, with 13 bases lining up with TRBD2. CDR1 and CDR2 (germline): LNHNV, YYDKDF (reference sequence). The trim removed 0 bases at V and 7 bases at J, leaving 6 bases unmatched. The CDR3 has 17 residues. CDR3 amino acids: CATSRDALAGGENIQYF. In DNA, the CDR3 is TGTGCCACCAGCAGAGATGCACTAGCGGGAGGGGAGAACATTCAGTACTTC.

V is TRBV6-2 or TRBV6-3 and J is TRBJ2-3, with 8 bases matching TRBD2. The CDR3 extends over 14 amino acids. Germline loops: CDR1 MNHEY, CDR2 SVGEGT. V trimming: 5 bases; J trimming: 1 base; junction bases outside the gene matches: 2. The CDR3 region is CASSVAGRTDTQYF. The CDR3 DNA reads as TGTGCCAGCAGTGTAGCGGGGCGCACAGATACGCAGTATTTT.

This chain connects TRBV6-1 to TRBJ1-1, with D possibly being TRBD1 (5 bases). The CDR3 contains 13 residues. V was shortened by 0 bases and J by 9 bases, with 11 bases between the two germline ends. Germline lookup yields CDR1 MNHNS and CDR2 SASEGT. The CDR3 DNA is TGTGCCAGCAGTGAAGCGTCTCAGGGCCAAGCTTTCTTT. Its translation is CASSEASQGQAFF.

V is TRBV6-5 and J is TRBJ2-7; 9 bases match TRBD2. Per germline, CDR1 MNHEY and CDR2 SVGAGI. The CDR3 is 14 amino acids. After removal of 7 bases from V and 3 bases from J, the junction contained 7 bases not matched to a gene. CDR3 sequence: CASNLAGEGYEQYF. DNA for the CDR3: TGTGCCAGCAATTTAGCGGGAGAGGGCTACGAGCAGTACTTC.

This clone was found many times. V is TRBV6-5 and J is TRBJ1-6; D perhaps matches TRBD1 (5 bases). CDR3 length: 14 amino acids. The germline gives CDR1 MNHEY, CDR2 SVGAGI. Trimming stripped 6 bases from V and 6 bases from J, with 12 bases between. The CDR3 is CASSSGRVNSPLHF. Here the CDR3 DNA reads TGTGCCAGCAGCTCAGGGAGGGTTAATTCACCCCTCCACTTT.

For this clone: Within the sample, other DNA sequences also encode this same CDR3. This chain links TRBV29-1 with TRBJ1-2, with no clear D. Between the trimmed V and J ends, which lost 1 base and 2 bases, there was a span of 5 bases. The CDR3 contains 12 residues. Germline CDR1 reads SQVTM; CDR2 reads ANQGSEA. CDR3 nucleotides: TGCAGCGTTGAAGGTCGGAACTATGGCTACACCTTC. Its translation is CSVEGRNYGYTF.

The V and J genes are TRBV5-5 and TRBJ1-2; D gene uncertain. The CDR3 runs to 17 residues. V lost 1 base and J 8 bases, leaving 24 bases between the germline ends. CDR1 SGHKS and CDR2 YYEKEE come from the germline V gene (reference sequence). In nucleotides, the CDR3 is TGTGCCAGCAGCTTGAGATCGGCGGGCGGGCCAAGCCGGGGCTACACCTTC. Translating it yields CASSLRSAGGPSRGYTF.